This T cell receptor beta chain originates from a study of T cells in Graves' hyperthyroidism and ophthalmopathy. There were TCR beta CDR3 regions amplified from RNA transcripts. First-round RT-PCR targeting the TCR CDR3 was performed with the HTBI primer set. Using its own MiXCR run on the multiplex PCR reads, TCRdb lists one record per CDR3 protein. The data contain some 620,000 distinct CDR3 sequences, about 16% of them singletons. In germline, CDR1 is KGHSH, CDR2 LQKENI. The V gene lost 3 bases and the J gene lost 6 bases, with 15 bases spanning the gap. The length of the CDR3 is 16 residues. Those with hyperthyroidism were 18 to 65 years old, newly diagnosed, and ill for under 2 months.

The sequence was collected from a woman between 25 and 40 years old with Graves' hyperthyroidism. The chain couples TRBV18 to TRBJ1-6; D unresolved. The sample comprised blood. CDR3 residues: CASSPAGQSTNSPLHF. CDR3 nucleotides: TGTGCCAGCTCACCTGCCGGGCAATCCACTAATTCACCCCTCCACTTT.